A single sample is the source of the 3 T cell receptor beta chains below, sequenced in a study of blood T cell repertoires in COVID-19. TCRdb's copy holds only in-frame clones and misses some; the assay was immunoSEQ multiplex PCR. The data contain 490,000 or so clones, 88% of them singletons. Input material: PBMCs or T cells enriched from blood (not recorded which). The receptors come from a woman in her sixties or seventies who had recovered from COVID-19.

This chain uses TRBV5-1 with TRBJ2-1, with 13 bases fitting TRBD2. Trimming at V came to 4 bases and at J to 7 bases, leaving 11 bases not matched to a gene. CDR1 is SGHRS and CDR2 is YFSETQ in the germline V gene. This CDR3 region has 17 residues. The CDR3 region is CASSPITSGGALNEQFF. The CDR3 nucleotides read TGCGCCAGCAGCCCGATTACTAGCGGGGGGGCCTTAAATGAGCAGTTCTTC.

This chain links TRBV2 with TRBJ2-7, with D perhaps TRBD2 (7 bases). Between the trimmed V and J ends, which lost 3 bases and 7 bases, there was a span of 22 bases. Germline V gives CDR1 SNHLY, CDR2 FYNNEI. The CDR3 spans 16 residues. CDR3 DNA sequence: TGTGCCAGCAGTGAGCCAAGGGGGGGATCCCCTCCTGAGCAGTACGTC. This sequence encodes CASSEPRGGSPPEQYV.

The table lists this clone with a count of one. The chain links TRBV7-8 to TRBJ2-6; no clear D gene. The V gene lost 1 base and the J gene lost 2 bases, with 3 bases spanning the gap. Germline V gene lookup returns CDR1 SGHVS and CDR2 FQNEAQ. The CDR3 runs 14 residues. This CDR3 is CASSLVTGANVLTF. In DNA form, the CDR3 reads TGTGCCAGCAGCTTAGTTACTGGGGCCAACGTCCTGACTTTC.